This T cell receptor beta chain was captured in a study of T cell clonality in common variable immunodeficiency. Findings of the study overall: Compared with controls, CVID subjects had fewer shared TCRbeta clones. TCRbeta clonality was increased in CVID versus healthy controls.

As regards this clone: Its target is not known.

Both groups were predominantly of Caucasian heritage. Clones were sequenced by immunoSEQ multiplex PCR, and TCRdb holds only the in-frame ones, with some missing. This table holds roughly 48,000 clones with no singletons; the top ten claim roughly 3.4%. Input material: peripheral blood mononuclear cells. The source of this sequence is a person between 18 and 75 years old in good health.

This CDR3 reads CASSEPGQATDTYTF. The part of the CDR3 DNA that was read is TGTGCCAGCAGTGAGCCGGGACAGGCCACAGATACC. The V gene is TRBV6-2 or TRBV6-3, the J gene TRBJ1-2; 8 bases fit TRBD1. Coverage ceases 3 residues before the CDR3 finishes, and the germline J gene fills in the end. The CDR3 extends over 15 amino acids. Germline V gene sequence: CDR1 MNHEY, CDR2 SVGEGT.